A selection of T cell receptor beta chains follows, all from one sample in a study of T cell changes during pregnancy in multiple sclerosis. The repertoire was sequenced with immunoSEQ multiplex PCR; TCRdb's copy has only in-frame clones and lacks some. The sample shows roughly 30,000 clones, about 91% of them seen only once. The starting material was CD4+ T cells from peripheral blood mononuclear cells, obtained in the first trimester of pregnancy. All receptors come from a female donor in good health, enrolled as a control in a pregnancy study. Each CDR3 is given with its conserved first and last residue. D genes are given only for firm matches. Size is omitted from some rows. Given values are once, few, many or a class for expanded clones.

j_call | d_call | clone_size | v_call | cdr3_nt | cdr3_aa
TRBJ1-1 | - | few | TRBV7-2 | TGTGCCAGCAGCTCCTATTTAGGGAAGGGGGCTTTCTTT | CASSSYLGKGAFF
TRBJ1-2 | - | - | TRBV15 | TGTGCCACCAGCAGACAGACGGAGTCTAACTATGGCTACACCTTC | CATSRQTESNYGYTF
TRBJ1-1 | - | - | TRBV27 | TGTGCCAGCAGTTATCGGTCAACCACTGAAGCTTTCTTT | CASSYRSTTEAFF
TRBJ2-2 | - | - | TRBV9 | TGTGCCAGCAGCCCAGCCCCCACTAGTGTTAGCGGGGAGCTGTTTTTT | CASSPAPTSVSGELFF
TRBJ1-2 | - | few | TRBV4-1 | TGCGCCAGCAGCCAAGATCCTTTGCAGGGTGCCAATGGCTACACCTTC | CASSQDPLQGANGYTF
TRBJ1-2 | - | - | TRBV7-2 | TGTGCCAGCAGCCCACACAGGGAAGGCGGCTACACCTTC | CASSPHREGGYTF
TRBJ1-1 | - | - | TRBV11-2 | TGTGCCAGCAGAAACCCCGGCGGGGGGAACACTGAAGCTTTCTTT | CASRNPGGGNTEAFF
TRBJ2-5 | - | - | TRBV15 | TGTGCCACCAGCAGAGATAAAACGCGGCAAGAGACCCAGTACTTC | CATSRDKTRQETQYF
TRBJ1-1 | TRBD1 | - | TRBV6-6 | TGTGCCAGCAGTTACCAGGGGGCTAACACTGAAGCTTTCTTT | CASSYQGANTEAFF
TRBJ2-5 | TRBD1 | - | TRBV14 | TGTGCCAGCAGCCCCAGACAGGGAGAGACCCAGTACTTC | CASSPRQGETQYF
TRBJ2-3 | TRBD2 | - | TRBV9 | TGTGCCAGCAGCTTTACTAGCGGGGGCACAGATACGCAGTATTTT | CASSFTSGGTDTQYF
TRBJ1-2 | - | - | TRBV6-1 | TGTGCCATGAGGGCAGACTATGGCTACACCTTC | CAMRADYGYTF
TRBJ2-7 | TRBD2 | - | TRBV7-2 | TGTGCCAGCAGCCCTGGACTAGCGGGGGTATCCCACGAGCAGTACTTC | CASSPGLAGVSHEQYF
TRBJ2-5 | TRBD2 | - | TRBV5-1 | TGCGCCAGCAGCTTGGGTACTAGCGGGGCGCCGGAGACCCAGTACTTC | CASSLGTSGAPETQYF
TRBJ2-5 | TRBD2 | - | TRBV6-6 | TGTGCCAGCAGCCCCGGGACTAGGGAAAAAGAGACCCAGTACTTC | CASSPGTREKETQYF
TRBJ2-1 | - | - | TRBV11-2 | TGTGCCAGCAGCTTAGAAGGGGGAGTTACCTGGGATGAGCAGTTCTTC | CASSLEGGVTWDEQFF
TRBJ2-1 | TRBD2 | - | TRBV4-3 | TGCGCCAGCAGCCGATTAGCGGGGACCTACAATGAGCAGTTCTTC | CASSRLAGTYNEQFF
TRBJ2-7 | - | - | TRBV18 | TGTGCCAGCTCACCACCGGGGAAGCGGTCTAACTCCTACGAGCAGTACTTC | CASSPPGKRSNSYEQYF
TRBJ1-1 | - | - | TRBV21-1 | TGTGCCAGCACCCAGGGGCGCGGCACTGAAGCTTTCTTT | CASTQGRGTEAFF
TRBJ2-1 | TRBD2 | - | TRBV11-2 | TGTGCCAGCAGCTTATCCCCTGGGACTAGCGGGGTGGAGCAGTTCTTC | CASSLSPGTSGVEQFF
TRBJ2-6 | - | - | TRBV4-1 | TGCGCCAGCAGCCAAGGGGGACTTGGGGCCAACGTCCTGACTTTC | CASSQGGLGANVLTF
TRBJ2-2 | - | - | TRBV11-2 | TGTGCCAGCAGCTTAGACAGGGTGGCCGGGGAGCTGTTTTTT | CASSLDRVAGELFF
TRBJ2-3 | TRBD2 | - | TRBV13 | TGTGCCAGCAGCTTAGGCCTAATTTTTGGGACTAGCGGGAATACGCAGTATTTT | CASSLGLIFGTSGNTQYF
TRBJ2-2 | TRBD2 | - | TRBV9 | TGTGCCAGCAGCGTAGCTAGCGGGGGGGCCTTGGGCACCGGGGAGCTGTTTTTT | CASSVASGGALGTGELFF
TRBJ1-6 | TRBD1 | - | TRBV2 | TGTGCCAGCAACGGCCGGAACAGGGGGAATAATTCACCCCTCCACTTT | CASNGRNRGNNSPLHF
TRBJ1-4 | - | - | TRBV6-5 | TGTGCCAGCAGTTACCAGGTCTATAATGAAAAACTGTTTTTT | CASSYQVYNEKLFF
TRBJ2-7 | TRBD1 | - | TRBV5-6 | TGTGCCAGCAGCATCCAAGGACAGGGTGCCTACGAGCAGTACTTC | CASSIQGQGAYEQYF
TRBJ2-2 | TRBD1 | - | TRBV4-3 | TGCGCCAGCGCTGTGGGACAGGAGAACACCGGGGAGCTGTTTTTT | CASAVGQENTGELFF
TRBJ2-7 | TRBD2 | - | TRBV9 | TGTGCCAGCAGCGTGGGCGGGGGGGCCTACGAGCAGTACTTC | CASSVGGGAYEQYF
TRBJ1-2 | - | - | TRBV11-3 | TGTGCCAGCAGCTCGAAGGGGGGGCTTATTGGCTACACCTTC | CASSSKGGLIGYTF
TRBJ1-3 | - | once | TRBV7-2 | TGTGCCAGCAGCTTAGACAGGACGTTTGGAAACACCATATATTTT | CASSLDRTFGNTIYF
TRBJ2-3 | - | - | TRBV5-5 | TGTGCCAGCAGCGCTACTAGGGTGGCTACGCAGTATTTT | CASSATRVATQYF
TRBJ2-5 | TRBD2 | - | TRBV6-1 | TGTGCCAGCAGTAGTGGCGGGGGGCCACAAGAGACCCAGTACTTC | CASSSGGGPQETQYF
TRBJ1-1 | TRBD1 | - | TRBV4-1 | TGCGCCAGCAGCCCGATTCCGGGACAGTGGGGGAACACTGAAGCTTTCTTT | CASSPIPGQWGNTEAFF
TRBJ2-7 | TRBD2 | once | TRBV5-6 | TGTGCCAGCAGCACTCGGGGGGGGGACGAGCAGTACTTC | CASSTRGGDEQYF
TRBJ1-6 | - | - | TRBV10-3 | TGTGCCATCAGTGGCGGACAAAATAATTCACCCCTCCACTTT | CAISGGQNNSPLHF
TRBJ1-4 | - | - | TRBV4-1 | TGCGCCAGCAGCCAGCCCGGACAGACAACCTATGAAAAACTGTTTTTT | CASSQPGQTTYEKLFF
TRBJ1-1 | - | - | TRBV19 | TGTGCCAGTAGTATAGGGCGAGGGATTGTAGCTTTCTTT | CASSIGRGIVAFF
TRBJ2-5 | - | - | TRBV19 | TGTGCCAGTAGTCTCCCGGGCAGGGCCGACCAAGAGACCCAGTACTTC | CASSLPGRADQETQYF
TRBJ2-7 | - | - | TRBV7-2 | TGTGCCAGCGGGACACTTTCCTACGAGCAGTACTTC | CASGTLSYEQYF
TRBJ1-2 | - | - | TRBV4-3 | TGCGCCAGCAGCCAAGCACCAGGGGAGGGGAATGGCTACACCTTC | CASSQAPGEGNGYTF
TRBJ2-3 | TRBD2 | once | TRBV9 | TGTGCCAGCAGCCGGGCGGGGGGGCCTAGAGATACGCAGTATTTT | CASSRAGGPRDTQYF
TRBJ2-5 | TRBD2 | - | TRBV2 | TGTGCCAGCAGGGCACTAGCGGGGGTGGTGGAGACCCAGTACTTC | CASRALAGVVETQYF